This T cell receptor (beta chain) was identified during a study of tumor-infiltrating lymphocytes in primary liver carcinoma. A word on this clonotype: At one end, the junction sequence differs from germline, possibly due to a read error.

A primer in the constant region served to generate TCR beta cDNA from approximately 450 ng of total RNA. Libraries covering TCR beta were generated through three nested multiplex PCR rounds (using a slightly modified ARM-PCR). Running 10 cycles apiece, the first two PCR rounds relied on TRBV1-TRBV30 forward primers together with a C-beta reverse primer. TCRdb ran MiXCR on the multiplex PCR reads and lists one entry per CDR3 protein. The top ten hold around 9% of the sample, which has approximately 110,000 distinct CDR3 sequences, roughly three fifths seen once. The source material, about 19-30 mg of unsorted bulk tissue, was used to co-extract RNA and DNA. The CDR3 has 14 residues. Germline V gene lookup returns CDR1 SGHNT and CDR2 YENEEA.

Sequencing was done on a sample of liver tumor tissue from sampling region 1. Subset in this sample: tumor region T1, superior pole. This chain joins TRBV11-3 and TRBJ2-5; D gene unclear. The TCR originated in a woman in her fifties or sixties with primary liver carcinoma and hepatitis B virus infection. The CDR3 DNA is TGTACCAGCAGCTTATTAGTGGTTGGAGAGACCCAGTACTTC. As protein: CTSSLLVVGETQYF.